This TCR beta chain comes out of a study of blood T cells in healthy people across ages. This clonotype has only a few counts. Germline-derived CDR1 and CDR2 are DFQATT and SNEGSKA (reference sequence). The trim removed 5 bases at V and 9 bases at J, leaving 9 bases unmatched. CDR3 length: 13 residues. For the second PCR, which ran for roughly 7 to 11 cycles, a sample-barcoded 5' primer and a J-beta primer mix were used. A single record per CDR3 protein comes from TCRdb applying MiXCR to the 5' RACE reads. The sample carries some 1.8 million distinct CDR3 sequences, roughly two fifths recorded once. The rearrangement links TRBV20-1 to TRBJ2-1; 8 nucleotides line up with TRBD1. The receptor's source is a human donor in good health. The sample comprised blood. The CDR3 loop reads CSAGGQGDGEQFF. DNA for the CDR3: TGCAGTGCTGGTGGACAGGGTGATGGTGAGCAGTTCTTC.